Presented here are 5 T cell receptor beta chains from one specimen sequenced in a study of blood T cell repertoires in COVID-19 (dated by TCRdb to the early 2020s). Libraries were prepared through the immunoSEQ multiplex PCR assay. TCRdb took this table from immuneACCESS and kept in-frame rearrangements with V and J called. Such tables lack part of the clones; where checked against another copy, unresolved V genes explain under half of the gap, and the rest is unexplained. The sample contains more than 55,000 clones, about 80% of them found a single time. Together, the top ten hold about a fifth of the sample. Sequenced: peripheral blood. The source is a man of 80 years or more with active or convalescent COVID-19.

V gene TRBV2 combines with J gene TRBJ2-2; D is uncertain. The CDR3 runs 12 residues. V was pared by 2 bases and J by 8 bases, with 6 bases between. Germline loops: CDR1 SNHLY, CDR2 FYNNEI. The chain's CDR3 is CASSESRGELFF. CDR3 DNA: TGTGCCAGCAGTGAAAGCAGGGGGGAGCTGTTTTTT.

This chain uses TRBV13 with TRBJ1-2; 9 nucleotides agree with TRBD1. The V gene end was trimmed by 4 bases and the J gene end by 1 base; junction bases not matched to a gene: 7. Germline loops: CDR1 PRHDT, CDR2 FYEKMQ (reference sequence). The CDR3 sequence is 16 residues long. The CDR3 bases are TGTGCCAGCAGCTCCCGAAGGGACAGGGATAACTATGGCTACACCTTC. Translation: CASSSRRDRDNYGYTF.

This rearrangement joins TRBV6-2 or TRBV6-3 to TRBJ2-7; 9 bases are a match to TRBD2. Trimming removed 4 bases from V and 3 bases from J; junction bases left unmatched: 4. CDR1 and CDR2 (germline): MNHEY, SVGEGT. CDR3 length: 14 residues. CDR3 sequence (DNA): TGTGCCAGCAGTTCGGTTAGCGGGAGCTACGAGCAGTACTTC. This translates into CASSSVSGSYEQYF.

The rearrangement uses TRBV4-2 and TRBJ2-3; no clear D. The germline gives CDR1 LGHNA, CDR2 YNFKEQ. The V gene lost 0 bases and the J gene lost 3 bases, with 10 bases spanning the gap. CDR3 size: 15 residues. In nucleotides, the CDR3 is TGTGCCAGCAGCCAAGATCGAGTTAGTACAGATACGCAGTATTTT. Translated, it gives CASSQDRVSTDTQYF.

The rearrangement uses TRBV28 and TRBJ2-7; TRBD1 agrees at 7 bases. CDR1 and CDR2 (germline): MDHEN, SYDVKM. The CDR3 covers 13 residues. V lost 10 bases to trimming and J lost 9 bases; unmatched junction nucleotides: 15. The CDR3 protein is CATTRDSLEGQYF. The CDR3, as DNA: TGTGCCACCACCAGGGACAGCCTCGAGGGGCAGTACTTC.